A single sample gave rise to the 21 T cell receptor beta chains below, sequenced in a study of T-cell reconstitution after alpha-beta-depleted transplantation in children (dated by TCRdb to the mid-2010s). Library prep was done by PCR. Data came from an Illumina HiSeq 2500. TCR library preparation used molecular barcoding, with unique molecular identifiers applied to normalize quantification of the TCRbeta repertoire. TCRdb cleaned the public reads at Q25 with fastp, built clones with MiXCR and kept in-frame beta chains. CDR3 protein sequences are deduplicated, and each keeps its most common genes and DNA. The sample table contains roughly 610,000 distinct CDR3 sequences; only one count was recorded for roughly a tenth of them. The ten biggest clones cover 4% to 5% of the sample. The source was PBMCs from the stem cell graft donor, collected from the stem cell graft. The receptors were gathered from a human donor who donated a stem cell graft to a child with acute myeloid leukemia.

This clonotype was seen ten or more times. V usage is TRBV12-3 or TRBV12-4 and J usage is TRBJ2-7; D call uncertain. The CDR3 runs to 13 residues. Trimming pared 6 bases from V and 2 bases from J, leaving 11 bases between. The DNA for the CDR3 is TGTGCCAGCAGCCTCGGATCAGCCTACGAGCAGTACTTC. Amino acid sequence: CASSLGSAYEQYF.

The chain uses TRBV7-9 and TRBJ2-5; TRBD2 aligns across 10 bases. The CDR3 spans 14 residues. Germline CDR1 reads SEHNR; CDR2 reads FQNEAQ (reference sequence). V shed 5 bases, J shed 4 bases, and the junction held 4 bases outside the gene matches. DNA for the CDR3: TGTGCCAGCAGCCCACGGACTAGCGGAGAGACCCAGTACTTC. Amino acid sequence: CASSPRTSGETQYF.

The table lists this clonotype with a few counts. The chain uses TRBV12-3 or TRBV12-4 and TRBJ1-5; TRBD1 matches at 9 bases. CDR3 size: 16 residues. Germline trimming cut 6 bases from V and 1 base from J; bases unmatched to any gene: 7. CDR3 region: CASSRTGVGSNQPQHF. In DNA, the CDR3 is TGTGCCAGCAGCCGGACAGGGGTAGGAAGCAATCAGCCCCAGCATTTT.

The V and J genes are TRBV20-1 and TRBJ2-3; 7 bases align to TRBD2. Unmatched junction bases numbered 9, after V lost 0 bases and J lost 0 bases. This CDR3 has 17 amino acids. CDR1 is DFQATT, CDR2 SNEGSKA, per germline (reference sequence). The CDR3 region has the DNA TGCAGTGCTAGAGATCCCCGGACTAGAACTAGCACAGATACGCAGTATTTT. Translation: CSARDPRTRTSTDTQYF.

This clonotype was counted between two and nine times. The V call is TRBV15, the J call TRBJ2-2; 7 nucleotides line up with TRBD2. Germline V gives CDR1 LNHNV, CDR2 YYDKDF (reference sequence). This CDR3 spans 17 amino acids. After removal of 0 bases from V and 5 bases from J, the junction contained 9 bases not matched to a gene. The CDR3 DNA is TGTGCCACCAGCAGAGATGACGGGACTAACCCGACCGGGGAGCTGTTTTTT. This translates into CATSRDDGTNPTGELFF.

This sequence joins TRBV6-2 or TRBV6-3 and TRBJ1-6; D unresolved. V was pared by 4 bases and J by 7 bases, with 8 bases between. There are 13 residues in the CDR3. CDR1 is MNHEY, CDR2 SVGEGT, per germline. CDR3 in amino acids: CASSFEVNSPLHF. The CDR3 nucleotides are TGTGCCAGCAGTTTTGAAGTGAATTCACCCCTCCACTTT.

This clonotype has a handful of counts. This chain joins TRBV5-1 and TRBJ1-1; D remains ambiguous. In germline, CDR1 is SGHRS, CDR2 YFSETQ. Trimming removed 6 bases at V and 4 bases at J, with 7 bases between. The CDR3 is made up of 11 amino acids. The CDR3 bases are TGCGCCAGCACCTCCGGCACTGAAGCTTTCTTT. It encodes CASTSGTEAFF.

Ten or more counts support this clonotype. The rearrangement uses TRBV10-2 and TRBJ2-1; D unclear. V lost 5 bases and J 5 bases, leaving 4 bases between the germline ends. CDR3 size: 11 residues. Germline lookup yields CDR1 WSHSY and CDR2 SAAADI. CDR3 bases: TGCGCCAGCAGTCACCACAATGAGCAGTTCTTC. Its protein product is CASSHHNEQFF.

In this sample, this clonotype turned up a few times. This chain connects TRBV6-2 or TRBV6-3 to TRBJ1-4, with D possibly being TRBD1 (5 bases). V lost 0 bases and J 8 bases, leaving 7 bases between the germline ends. This CDR3 is built from 13 residues. Germline V gene data show CDR1 as MNHEY and CDR2 as SVGEGT. Here the CDR3 DNA reads TGTGCCAGCAGTTACTCCAGGGAGGAAAAACTGTTTTTT. Its protein is CASSYSREEKLFF.

Many counts were recorded for this clonotype. CDR3 DNA: TGCAGCGCCCGGGGGGCGTTGAACACTGAAGCTTTCTTT. This translates into CSARGALNTEAFF. The gene calls are TRBV29-1 and TRBJ1-1; possibly TRBD1 for D (6 bases). CDR3 length: 13 amino acids. Deletions cut 7 bases from V and 0 bases from J, with 12 bases between. Germline V CDR1 and CDR2: SQVTM, ANQGSEA.

In this sample, this clonotype turned up many times. The chain is built from TRBV27 and TRBJ1-1, with a tentative D call TRBD1 (6 bases). Germline V gene sequence: CDR1 MNHEY, CDR2 SMNVEV (reference sequence). V gave up 3 bases and J gave up 4 bases, with 9 bases separating them. The CDR3 length is 13 residues. In DNA form, the CDR3 reads TGTGCCAGCAGTTTGAGGGGGGGCACTGAAGCTTTCTTT. Translating gives CASSLRGGTEAFF.

This clonotype showed up just a few times. This rearrangement joins TRBV7-2 to TRBJ2-7, with TRBD2 matching over 11 bases. CDR1 is SGHTA and CDR2 is FQGNSA in the germline V gene. This CDR3 spans 16 amino acids. Losses at the gene ends were 4 bases for V and 7 bases for J; bases not matched to a gene: 12. CDR3 sequence: CASSSLGLAGLREQYF. The CDR3 DNA follows: TGTGCCAGCAGCTCCCTTGGACTAGCGGGCCTGCGGGAGCAGTACTTC. The full variable domain, its missing parts supplied by reference TRBV7-2 and TRBJ2-7, is GAGVSQSPSNKVTEKGKDVELRCDPISGHTALYWYRQSLGQGLEFLIYFQGNSAPDKSGLPSDRFSAERTGGSVSTLTIQRTQQEDSAVYLCASSSLGLAGLREQYFGPGTRLTVT.

The J gene is TRBJ2-3, the V gene TRBV6-1; 7 bases map to TRBD2. The germline V gene encodes CDR1 MNHNS and CDR2 SASEGT. This CDR3 contains 14 residues. The J segment lost 3 bases and the V segment lost 6 bases, leaving 6 bases of the junction unmatched. The CDR3 nucleotides read TGTGCCAGCAGACGCGGGAGCGGGACAGATACGCAGTATTTT. Amino acid sequence: CASRRGSGTDTQYF.

This rearrangement joins TRBV23-1 to TRBJ2-7; D is tentatively TRBD1 or TRBD2 (6 bases each). TRBV23-1 is identified as an open reading frame with a role that is uncertain. Trimming removed 2 bases at V and 7 bases at J, with 18 bases between. The CDR3 loop spans 15 amino acids. The CDR3 spells CASSQNPTGLREQYF. The CDR3 region has the DNA TGCGCCAGCAGTCAAAACCCGACAGGACTACGGGAGCAGTACTTC.

The chain joins TRBV27 to TRBJ2-1, with D uncertain. The CDR3 loop spans 12 amino acids. Germline CDR1 is MNHEY and CDR2 is SMNVEV (reference sequence). The V end lost 4 bases, the J end lost 8 bases, and 9 bases lay between the germline ends. CDR3: CASSSGPHEQFF. CDR3 bases: TGTGCCAGCAGTTCGGGCCCCCATGAGCAGTTCTTC.

The V call is TRBV20-1, the J call TRBJ2-3; tentative D call: TRBD1 (6 bases). CDR1 and CDR2 (germline): DFQATT, SNEGSKA (reference sequence). This CDR3 has 13 residues. The V and J ends lost 6 bases and 6 bases respectively, with 16 bases between them. The CDR3 protein is CSAWQGQGDTQYF. The CDR3, as DNA: TGCAGTGCGTGGCAGGGACAAGGGGATACGCAGTATTTT.

This clonotype was counted ten times or more. This chain joins TRBV7-3 and TRBJ1-1, with TRBD1 matching over 8 bases. Germline V gives CDR1 SGHTA, CDR2 FQGTGA. CDR3 length: 15 amino acids. J was trimmed by 5 bases and V by 5 bases; bases with no gene match: 10. The CDR3 here is CASSATGTGRTEAFF. As DNA, the CDR3 is TGTGCCAGCAGCGCTACCGGGACAGGACGAACTGAAGCTTTCTTT.

This sequence joins TRBV2 and TRBJ2-7; maybe TRBD1 (5 bases). Trimming removed 2 bases from V and 0 bases from J, with 14 bases in between. From germline, CDR1 is SNHLY and CDR2 FYNNEI. There are 16 residues in the CDR3. The CDR3 DNA reads as TGTGCCAGCAGTGAAAGTAGACAGCTCAGCTCCTACGAGCAGTACTTC. It is translated as CASSESRQLSSYEQYF.

This clonotype was detected only a few times. The gene calls are TRBV5-1 and TRBJ2-7; D unclear. This CDR3 is built from 14 residues. With 4 bases removed from V and 0 bases from J, the gap between germline ends came to 11 bases. Germline V gene data show CDR1 as SGHRS and CDR2 as YFSETQ. DNA for the CDR3: TGCGCCAGCAGCCCCCAACAAAGCTCCTACGAGCAGTACTTC. It specifies CASSPQQSSYEQYF.

J is TRBJ2-3 and V is TRBV13, with 12 bases matching TRBD2. Unmatched junction bases numbered 15, after V lost 6 bases and J lost 5 bases. CDR3 length equals 18 residues. Per germline, CDR1 PRHDT and CDR2 FYEKMQ (reference sequence). The CDR3 spells CASRQPTSGRIWGDTQYF. Here the CDR3 DNA reads TGTGCCAGCAGGCAACCGACTAGCGGGAGAATCTGGGGAGATACGCAGTATTTT.

This clonotype was picked up many times. The V gene is TRBV29-1, the J gene TRBJ1-1, with D possibly TRBD1 on 5 matching bases. Germline V CDR1 and CDR2: SQVTM, ANQGSEA. V dropped 3 bases and J dropped 0 bases, with 14 bases sitting between them. This CDR3 is built from 15 residues. CDR3 DNA sequence: TGCAGCGTTGACTTAGGGGAAAGGATGAACACTGAAGCTTTCTTT. As protein: CSVDLGERMNTEAFF.